A single T cell receptor (beta chain) is shown here with its context. These data originate in a study of blood T cell repertoires in COVID-19. Study information: COVID-19 samples from acute and convalescent phases originated in the United States, Italy and Spain. PBMCs, B-cell-depleted T cells, or T cells were the source of the cDNA or gDNA that made up the material.

Patients of the Seattle cohort, enrolled during active infection, were followed longitudinally. In germline, CDR1 is LNHNV, CDR2 YYDKDF (reference sequence). The CDR3 sequence is 13 residues long. Trimming stripped 1 base from V and 5 bases from J, with 7 bases between. Profiling relied on immunoSEQ multiplex PCR, and the TCRdb table lists in-frame clones only, not all of them. The table records under 200,000 clones, approximately 85% of them present only once. The chain uses TRBV15 and TRBJ2-3; D is unresolved. The receptor was isolated from a woman in her sixties or seventies with COVID-19, enrolled during active disease. The sample was peripheral blood. CDR3: CATSRGWQDTQYF. The CDR3 DNA reads TGTGCCACCAGCAGAGGGTGGCAAGATACGCAGTATTTT.